The rows below give T cell receptor beta chains drawn from one sample of a study of glioma-infiltrating T cells after dendritic cell vaccination. The method was immunoSEQ multiplex PCR; TCRdb's version includes in-frame clones alone and lacks a portion of them. The table records around 96,000 clones, about four fifths of them present only once. Here the sequenced sample was blood, taken before dendritic cell vaccination. Receptors originate from a human donor with glioblastoma. Both conserved end residues are part of each CDR3. A D gene is named only where the DNA matches it firmly. Size tells how often a clone was seen (once, few, many) or the class of an expanded clone, and some rows leave it out.

D: -; size: -; J: TRBJ2-3; V: TRBV5-1; DNA: TGCGCCAGCAGTTACCCCGGGTCTACGCAGTATTTT; CDR3: CASSYPGSTQYF
D: -; size: -; J: TRBJ1-1; V: TRBV6-1; DNA: TGTGCCAGCAGTGCCGGGGGAGTTTTTGAAGCTTTCTTT; CDR3: CASSAGGVFEAFF
D: TRBD2; size: -; J: TRBJ2-5; V: TRBV5-4; DNA: TGTGCCAGCAGCTTGAAAGGGACTAGCGGGAGGATTAAAGAGACCCAGTACTTC; CDR3: CASSLKGTSGRIKETQYF
D: -; size: -; J: TRBJ1-2; V: TRBV7-3; DNA: TGTGCCAGCAGCCAAGCGCCGGGACACAATGATGGCTACACCTTC; CDR3: CASSQAPGHNDGYTF
D: -; size: -; J: TRBJ1-3; V: TRBV7-9; DNA: TGTGCCAGCAGCTGGGGAGCGGGGCCGGGCGGAAACACCATATATTTT; CDR3: CASSWGAGPGGNTIYF
D: TRBD1; size: -; J: TRBJ1-4; V: TRBV19; DNA: TGTGCCAGTAGTTCCCAGGGGGCAACTAATGAAAAACTGTTTTTT; CDR3: CASSSQGATNEKLFF
D: TRBD1; size: -; J: TRBJ1-1; V: TRBV19; DNA: TGTGCCAGTAGTTCGGGACAGACGGGCACTGAAGCTTTCTTT; CDR3: CASSSGQTGTEAFF
D: TRBD1; size: -; J: TRBJ2-1; V: TRBV7-9; DNA: TGTGCCAGCAGCCAGGGACAGCCGGACAATGAGCAGTTCTTC; CDR3: CASSQGQPDNEQFF
D: -; size: -; J: TRBJ1-1; V: TRBV30; DNA: TGTGCCTGGGAAGCAGGGGTTTTAGTGAACACTGAAGCTTTCTTT; CDR3: CAWEAGVLVNTEAFF
D: -; size: -; J: TRBJ1-5; V: TRBV5-6; DNA: TGTGCCAGCAGCTCAGGCCTGTATAGCAATCAGCCCCAGCATTTT; CDR3: CASSSGLYSNQPQHF
D: TRBD1; size: -; J: TRBJ1-1; V: TRBV19; DNA: TGTGCCAGTAGTATAGATCCGGACAGGGGGACTTTCTTT; CDR3: CASSIDPDRGTFF
D: -; size: -; J: TRBJ1-2; V: TRBV27; DNA: TGTGCCAGCAGTTATGGGGGAGGGGGAGGCTACACCTTC; CDR3: CASSYGGGGGYTF
D: TRBD1; size: -; J: TRBJ1-5; V: TRBV28; DNA: TGTGCCACCTGTGACAGGGTGCAGGAGCCCCAGCATTTT; CDR3: CATCDRVQEPQHF
D: -; size: -; J: TRBJ2-3; V: TRBV18; DNA: TGTGCCAGCTCGCCACGCGGGGTGTCCGCAGATACGCAGTATTTT; CDR3: CASSPRGVSADTQYF
D: -; size: few; J: TRBJ2-7; V: TRBV28; DNA: TGTGCCAGCAGTTCCCCTGCGGGAAACTCCTACGAGCAGTACTTC; CDR3: CASSSPAGNSYEQYF
D: -; size: -; J: TRBJ2-6; V: TRBV13; DNA: TGTGCCAGCAGCCGGAGCTCTGGGGCCAACGTCCTGACTTTC; CDR3: CASSRSSGANVLTF
D: TRBD1; size: -; J: TRBJ1-3; V: TRBV18; DNA: TGTGCCAGCTCACCACGGAATACCAGGGGGGACACCATATATTTT; CDR3: CASSPRNTRGDTIYF
D: TRBD1; size: -; J: TRBJ1-2; V: TRBV5-1; DNA: TGCGCCAGCAGCTTGGGCCCCGACAGGGGGCGGGATGGCTACACCTTC; CDR3: CASSLGPDRGRDGYTF
D: TRBD1; size: -; J: TRBJ2-7; V: TRBV5-1; DNA: TGCGCCAGCAGCTTACAGGGGGACGAGCAGTACTTC; CDR3: CASSLQGDEQYF
D: -; size: -; J: TRBJ1-1; V: TRBV11-3; DNA: TGTGCCAGCAGCTTAGGAGGGCACACTGAAGCTTTCTTT; CDR3: CASSLGGHTEAFF
D: TRBD1; size: -; J: TRBJ1-6; V: TRBV19; DNA: TGTGCCACCTCGTTGGACAGGGGGTCCTATAATTCACCCCTCCACTTT; CDR3: CATSLDRGSYNSPLHF
D: -; size: -; J: TRBJ1-1; V: TRBV6-5; DNA: TGTGCCAGCAGTTACGAGAGTACGATGAACACTGAAGCTTTCTTT; CDR3: CASSYESTMNTEAFF
D: TRBD1; size: -; J: TRBJ2-3; V: TRBV27; DNA: TGTGCCAGCAGCCCAGGGGGCAGGGGATTCACAGATACGCAGTATTTT; CDR3: CASSPGGRGFTDTQYF
D: TRBD1; size: -; J: TRBJ1-2; V: TRBV28; DNA: TGTGCCAGCAGTTTAACGGGACAGTTTAACTATGGCTACACCTTC; CDR3: CASSLTGQFNYGYTF
D: TRBD2; size: -; J: TRBJ2-3; V: TRBV5-6; DNA: TGTGCCAGCAGCTTTCTAGCGGGAGTTGATACGCAGTATTTT; CDR3: CASSFLAGVDTQYF
D: -; size: -; J: TRBJ2-1; V: TRBV30; DNA: TGTGCCTGGATTGGAGGGTTGACCTACAATGAGCAGTTCTTC; CDR3: CAWIGGLTYNEQFF
D: TRBD2; size: -; J: TRBJ2-7; V: TRBV30; DNA: TGTGCCTGGGGAGAAAACCGGGGGGGGTTAGTACGAGAGCAGTACTTC; CDR3: CAWGENRGGLVREQYF
D: TRBD1; size: -; J: TRBJ2-7; V: TRBV5-4; DNA: TGTGCCAGCAGCTTACGGGACAGATCCTACGAGCAGTACTTC; CDR3: CASSLRDRSYEQYF
D: -; size: -; J: TRBJ1-2; V: TRBV5-1; DNA: TGCGCCAGCAGGTCCTCCAGGCCCGGCTACACCTTC; CDR3: CASRSSRPGYTF
D: TRBD2; size: -; J: TRBJ2-1; V: TRBV18; DNA: TGTGCCAGCTCACCGCAGCGGGAGCTAAATGAGCAGTTCTTC; CDR3: CASSPQRELNEQFF
D: -; size: -; J: TRBJ2-2; V: TRBV10-3; DNA: TGTGCCATCAGTTATGACAGAGCCCCCAACACCGGGGAGCTGTTTTTT; CDR3: CAISYDRAPNTGELFF
D: -; size: -; J: TRBJ1-4; V: TRBV5-1; DNA: TGCGCCAGCAGCTTGGGGGCGGGCCAACTCGGCGGTAATGAAAAACTGTTTTTT; CDR3: CASSLGAGQLGGNEKLFF
D: TRBD2; size: -; J: TRBJ2-1; V: TRBV10-3; DNA: TGTGCCATCAGTAAGGACCGAAATTGGCTAGCGGGCTCCTACAATGAGCAGTTCTTC; CDR3: CAISKDRNWLAGSYNEQFF
D: TRBD2; size: -; J: TRBJ2-7; V: TRBV6-5; DNA: TGTGCCAGCGCCGCGGGAGGTGCCTACGAGCAGTACTTC; CDR3: CASAAGGAYEQYF
D: TRBD2; size: -; J: TRBJ2-7; V: TRBV18; DNA: TGTGCCAGCTCACCAGGCAGTACTAGCGGGTACGAGCAGTACTTC; CDR3: CASSPGSTSGYEQYF
D: -; size: once; J: TRBJ1-2; V: TRBV7-9; DNA: TGTGCCAGCAGCTCCCGGGACACCTATGGCTACACCTTC; CDR3: CASSSRDTYGYTF
D: -; size: -; J: TRBJ1-1; V: TRBV6-5; DNA: TGTGCCAGCAACAGGGTGATGAACACTGAAGCTTTCTTT; CDR3: CASNRVMNTEAFF
D: TRBD2; size: -; J: TRBJ2-3; V: TRBV5-1; DNA: TGCGCCAGCAGCCCGACGACTAGCGGGGGGGCGGATACGCAGTATTTT; CDR3: CASSPTTSGGADTQYF
D: -; size: -; J: TRBJ2-5; V: TRBV5-1; DNA: TGCGCCAGCAGCTTGGCGGCGGACAGCGCTTCATCAGGGACCCAGTACTTC; CDR3: CASSLAADSASSGTQYF
D: TRBD2; size: -; J: TRBJ2-1; V: TRBV7-3; DNA: TGTGCCAGCAGCTCATCTAGCGGGGGGGCATACAATGAGCAGTTCTTC; CDR3: CASSSSSGGAYNEQFF
D: TRBD2; size: -; J: TRBJ2-1; V: TRBV5-4; DNA: TGTGCCAGCAGCTCGGGACTAGCGGGGGGGCAGGGTGAGCAGTTCTTC; CDR3: CASSSGLAGGQGEQFF
D: -; size: -; J: TRBJ1-1; V: TRBV20-1; DNA: TGCAGTCCCCCAATGAACACTGAAGCTTTCTTT; CDR3: CSPPMNTEAFF
D: -; size: -; J: TRBJ1-1; V: TRBV19; DNA: TGTGCCAGTAGCACCAGGGAGAACACTGAAGCTTTCTTT; CDR3: CASSTRENTEAFF
D: -; size: -; J: TRBJ2-1; V: TRBV6-5; DNA: TGTGCCAGCAGCTCAGCTAGTTACTCCTACAATGAGCAGTTCTTC; CDR3: CASSSASYSYNEQFF
D: TRBD2; size: -; J: TRBJ2-1; V: TRBV2; DNA: TGTGCCAGCAGGGCGCCGGGACTAGTTGGCGATGAGCAGTTCTTC; CDR3: CASRAPGLVGDEQFF
D: -; size: -; J: TRBJ2-1; V: TRBV5-4; DNA: TGTGCCAGCAGCTTGAGTGCGGTTACCTACAATGAGCAGTTCTTC; CDR3: CASSLSAVTYNEQFF
D: -; size: once; J: TRBJ2-7; V: TRBV6-5; DNA: TGTGCCAGCAGGACCGGAGGGCAATACGAGCAGTACTTC; CDR3: CASRTGGQYEQYF
D: -; size: -; J: TRBJ1-6; V: TRBV5-4; DNA: TGTGCCAGCAGACAGGGAGCAATTTCGTCCTCACCCCTCCACTTT; CDR3: CASRQGAISSSPLHF
D: -; size: -; J: TRBJ1-2; V: TRBV27; DNA: TGTGCCAGCAAAACAGGGCTTGGGAAAGGCTACACCTTC; CDR3: CASKTGLGKGYTF
D: TRBD2; size: few; J: TRBJ2-3; V: TRBV10-2; DNA: TGCGCCAGCAGTGTCCTCTCGGGGGGAGCGGGAGGGGGAGATACGCAGTATTTT; CDR3: CASSVLSGGAGGGDTQYF
D: TRBD1; size: -; J: TRBJ1-1; V: TRBV7-6; DNA: TGTGCCAGCAGCTTAGCACAGGGGGTCGTGGCTTTCTTT; CDR3: CASSLAQGVVAFF
D: -; size: -; J: TRBJ1-2; V: TRBV7-8; DNA: TGTGCCAGCAGCCTAAGAAGAACCCAGGGTACTAACTATGGCTACACCTTC; CDR3: CASSLRRTQGTNYGYTF
D: -; size: -; J: TRBJ2-7; V: TRBV9; DNA: TGTGCCAGCAGCGTAGGGTGGGAGGCGGGCGAGCAGTACTTC; CDR3: CASSVGWEAGEQYF